Described below is a single T cell receptor beta chain sequence and its context. Methods used by the authors: Amplification of reference gene primers provided the estimated nucleated cell counts. Only in-frame clones appear in the TCRdb table, and some are missing; sequencing was by immunoSEQ multiplex PCR. V and J calls and clone size are copied from that table; D and trimming were computed from the DNA. Of 220,000 or so clones in the sample, 80% to 90% are singletons; the top ten hold 5% to 6.5%. Germline CDR1 reads SEHNR; CDR2 reads FQNEAQ (reference sequence). This CDR3 is 15 amino acids long. Trimming removed 2 bases at V and 1 base at J, with 9 bases between. The data belong to a study of blood T cell repertoires in COVID-19. Study at large: Whether acute or convalescent, the COVID-19 samples came from the United States, Italy and Spain. T cells, B-cell-depleted T cells, or PBMCs provided the cDNA or gDNA that served as material.

The rearrangement joins TRBV7-9 to TRBJ1-3; D not resolved. Sequenced: peripheral blood. This TCR was sampled from a woman aged 55 to 70 who had recovered from COVID-19. CDR3 DNA: TGTGCCAGCAGCTTAAATCGAGGGTCTGGAAACACCATATATTTT. Protein: CASSLNRGSGNTIYF.